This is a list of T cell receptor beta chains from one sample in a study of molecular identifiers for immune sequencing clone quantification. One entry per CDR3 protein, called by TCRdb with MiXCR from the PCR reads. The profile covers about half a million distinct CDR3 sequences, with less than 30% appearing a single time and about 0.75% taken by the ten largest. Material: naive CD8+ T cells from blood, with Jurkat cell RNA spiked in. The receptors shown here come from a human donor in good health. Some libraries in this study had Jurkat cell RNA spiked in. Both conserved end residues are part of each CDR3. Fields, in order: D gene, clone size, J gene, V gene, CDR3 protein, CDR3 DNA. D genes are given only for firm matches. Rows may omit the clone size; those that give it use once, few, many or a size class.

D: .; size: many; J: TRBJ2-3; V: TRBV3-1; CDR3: CASSQPPEDTQYF; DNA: TGTGCCAGCAGCCAACCCCCCGAAGATACGCAGTATTTT
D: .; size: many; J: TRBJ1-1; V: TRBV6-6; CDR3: CASSDSLDEAFF; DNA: TGTGCCAGCAGCGACAGCCTGGATGAAGCTTTCTTT
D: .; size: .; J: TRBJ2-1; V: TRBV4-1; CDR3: CASSPSRSNEQFF; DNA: TGCGCCAGCAGCCCCTCCCGGAGCAATGAGCAGTTCTTC
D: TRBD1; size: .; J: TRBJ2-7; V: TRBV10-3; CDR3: CAISEWDRAGEQYF; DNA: TGTGCCATCAGTGAATGGGACAGGGCTGGAGAGCAGTACTTC
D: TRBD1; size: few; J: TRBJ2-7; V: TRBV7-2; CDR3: CASSLVGTGNYEQYF; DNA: TGTGCCAGCAGCTTAGTAGGGACAGGAAATTACGAGCAGTACTTC
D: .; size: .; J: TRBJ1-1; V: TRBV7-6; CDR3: CAGSPAPWGMNTEAFF; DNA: TGTGCCGGCAGCCCAGCCCCCTGGGGAATGAACACTGAAGCTTTCTTT
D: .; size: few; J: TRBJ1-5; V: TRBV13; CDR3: CASSLGKVLRPQHF; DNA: TGTGCCAGCAGCTTAGGTAAGGTCCTCCGGCCCCAGCATTTT
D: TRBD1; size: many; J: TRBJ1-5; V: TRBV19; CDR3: CASSTPPGQGAYNQPQHF; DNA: TGTGCCAGTAGTACCCCCCCCGGACAGGGGGCTTACAATCAGCCCCAGCATTTT
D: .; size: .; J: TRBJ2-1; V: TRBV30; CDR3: CAWEHSREKFF; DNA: TGTGCCTGGGAACACTCCAGGGAGAAGTTCTTC
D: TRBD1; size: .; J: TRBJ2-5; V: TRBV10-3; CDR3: CAISESSREGGETQYF; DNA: TGTGCCATCAGTGAGTCCAGCCGGGAAGGGGGCGAGACCCAGTACTTC
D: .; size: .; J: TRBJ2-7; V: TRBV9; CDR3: CASSPGGGPYVGQYF; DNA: TGTGCCAGCAGCCCCGGAGGAGGTCCCTACGTAGGGCAGTACTTC
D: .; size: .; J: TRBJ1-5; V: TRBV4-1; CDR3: CASSQEAWGEDQPQHF; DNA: TGCGCCAGCAGCCAGGAGGCTTGGGGGGAGGATCAGCCCCAGCATTTT
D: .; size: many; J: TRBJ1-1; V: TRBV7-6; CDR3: CASSGTEDTEAFF; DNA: TGTGCCAGCTCCGGGACCGAGGACACTGAAGCTTTCTTT
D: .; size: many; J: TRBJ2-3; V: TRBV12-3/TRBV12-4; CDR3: CASSWTDDSTDTQYF; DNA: TGTGCCAGCAGTTGGACAGATGATAGCACAGATACGCAGTATTTT
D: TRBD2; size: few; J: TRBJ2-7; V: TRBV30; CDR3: CAWVEAGGPSYEQYF; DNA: TGTGCCTGGGTAGAAGCGGGAGGACCCTCCTACGAGCAGTACTTC
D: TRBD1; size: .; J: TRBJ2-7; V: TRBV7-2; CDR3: CASSLETGVAYEQYF; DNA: TGTGCCAGCAGCTTAGAGACAGGGGTCGCCTACGAGCAGTACTTC
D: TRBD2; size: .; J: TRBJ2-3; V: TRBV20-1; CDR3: CSARVLGLAGVTGDTQYF; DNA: TGCAGTGCTAGAGTCTTAGGACTAGCGGGAGTGACCGGAGATACGCAGTATTTT
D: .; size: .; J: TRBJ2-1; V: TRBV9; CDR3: CASSVVSGRGNNEQFF; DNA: TGTGCCAGCAGCGTAGTTTCGGGACGGGGCAACAATGAGCAGTTCTTC
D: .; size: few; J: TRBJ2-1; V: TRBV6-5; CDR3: CASTHGTDNEQFF; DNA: TGTGCCAGCACTCACGGGACGGACAATGAGCAGTTCTTC
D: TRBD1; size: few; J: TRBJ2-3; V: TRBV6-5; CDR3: CASNDRGVDTQYF; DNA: TGTGCCAGCAACGACAGGGGTGTAGATACGCAGTATTTT
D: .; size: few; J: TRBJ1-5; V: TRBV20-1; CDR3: CSASGNKRSNQPQHF; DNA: TGCAGTGCTAGTGGGAATAAGAGAAGCAATCAGCCCCAGCATTTT
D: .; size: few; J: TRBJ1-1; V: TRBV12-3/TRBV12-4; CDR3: CASSAPAYSGVNTEAFF; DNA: TGTGCCAGCAGTGCCCCCGCGTATTCAGGTGTGAACACTGAAGCTTTCTTT
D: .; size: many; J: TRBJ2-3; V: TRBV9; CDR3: CASSVATLGTDTQYF; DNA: TGTGCCAGCAGCGTAGCTACGTTGGGCACAGATACGCAGTATTTT